Presented here are 3 T cell receptor beta chains from one specimen sequenced in a study of graft-versus-host responses after intestinal transplantation. Data came from immunoSEQ multiplex PCR; TCRdb stores just in-frame clones and leaves some out. Of over 75,000 clones listed, roughly 84% were seen once; the top ten hold approximately 8%. These receptors are not linked to any known antigen. Sequencing was performed on unstimulated CD8+ T cells sorted from spleen or lymph node cells, taken before transplant. The receptors come from a human donor who was the organ donor for an intestinal transplant.

This chain connects TRBV7-3 to TRBJ1-5, with a weak D call TRBD1 (6 bases). Trimming stripped 1 base from V and 6 bases from J, with 16 bases between. CDR1 SGHTA and CDR2 FQGTGA come from the germline V gene. The CDR3 totals 16 residues. In DNA, the CDR3 is TGTGCCAGCAGCTTAAACCCAGGGGACTACAGTCAGCCCCAGCATTTT. Its translation: CASSLNPGDYSQPQHF.

The rearrangement joins TRBV7-9 to TRBJ2-1; TRBD2 matches 8 bases. V trimming: 4 bases; J trimming: 8 bases; junction bases outside the gene matches: 10. The CDR3 extends over 15 amino acids. Germline values: CDR1 SEHNR, CDR2 FQNEAQ (reference sequence). CDR3 nucleotide sequence: TGTGCCAGCAGCTACCACCCGGGACTAGGATATGAGCAGTTCTTC. It is translated as CASSYHPGLGYEQFF.

This rearrangement joins TRBV27 to TRBJ1-2, with TRBD1 matching 8 bases. The CDR3 runs 15 residues. The V gene's germline CDR1 is MNHEY and CDR2 SMNVEV (reference sequence). V lost 4 bases to trimming and J lost 3 bases; unmatched junction nucleotides: 7. CDR3 sequence: CASSSNLGQDYGYTF. In DNA form, the CDR3 reads TGTGCCAGCAGTTCCAACCTGGGACAGGACTATGGCTACACCTTC.